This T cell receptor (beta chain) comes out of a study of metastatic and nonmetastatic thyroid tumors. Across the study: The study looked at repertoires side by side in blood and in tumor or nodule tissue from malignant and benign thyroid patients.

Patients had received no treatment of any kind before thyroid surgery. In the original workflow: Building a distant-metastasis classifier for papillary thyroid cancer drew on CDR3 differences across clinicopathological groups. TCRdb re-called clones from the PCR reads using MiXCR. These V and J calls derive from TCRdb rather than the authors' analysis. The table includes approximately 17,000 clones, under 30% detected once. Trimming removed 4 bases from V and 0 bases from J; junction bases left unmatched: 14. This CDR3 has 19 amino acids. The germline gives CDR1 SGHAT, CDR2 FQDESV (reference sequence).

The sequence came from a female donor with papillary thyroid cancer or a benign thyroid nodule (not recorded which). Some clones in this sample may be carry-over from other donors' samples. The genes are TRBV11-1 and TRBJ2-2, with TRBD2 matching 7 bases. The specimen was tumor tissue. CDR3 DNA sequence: TGTGCCAGCAGCTGGACGAACCCCTTAAGCGGGACGAACACCGGGGAGCTGTTTTTT. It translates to CASSWTNPLSGTNTGELFF. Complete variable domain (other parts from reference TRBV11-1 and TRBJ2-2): EAEVAQSPRYKITEKSQAVAFWCDPISGHATLYWYRQILGQGPELLVQFQDESVVDDSQLPKDRFSAERLKGVDSTLKIQPAELGDSAMYLCASSWTNPLSGTNTGELFFGEGSRLTVL.